The entry below gives a single T cell receptor (beta chain) sequence along with its context. This clone was detected a few times. What antigen it recognizes has not been identified. Base qualities are not at hand, and no much larger clone is one base apart. Receptor libraries were prepared by the immunoSEQ multiplex PCR assay. In most patients, genomic DNA was isolated using the Qiagen DNeasy Blood and Tissue Kit and sent frozen to Adaptive Biotechnologies for TCR sequencing. For most patients, high-throughput TCR-beta CDR3 sequencing of genomic DNA was performed by Adaptive Biotechnologies. The study's own analysis went as follows. TCR sequencing data for around 19 patients were retrieved from Adaptive's ImmunoSEQ software; a few other patients were processed with MiXCR and VDJtools. CD4 versus CD8 sorting errors were corrected by removing sequences found in both subsets at a frequency ratio below 5:1. Because the origin of CDR3 nucleotide sequences shared between donor and recipient could not be assigned, those sequences were removed. Alloreactive clones required at least 2-fold expansion over unstimulated cells and minimum CFSE-low frequency of 0.002% (template counts) or 0.001% (read counts). Clones detected in sequenced pre-transplant spleen, lymph node, or MLR CFSE-low populations of the donor or recipient were defined as mappable. The cumulative frequency of alloreactive clones was calculated as a percentage of all sequences, weighted by copy number. TCRdb obtained this table from immuneACCESS and retained in-frame rearrangements with V and J assigned. These tables miss some clones; where compared with another copy, unresolved V genes account for less than half of the shortfall, and the remainder is unexplained. V, J and clone size were drawn from that table, and D and trimming were deduced from the DNA. For this sample the table gives more than 85,000 clones, of which 93% were detected only once. Of the sample, roughly 0.5% is held by the ten largest clones.

The time point label, as the study defines it: cells obtained before transplantation from donor or recipient. CD3+CD4+ and CD3+CD8+ populations were FACS-sorted from unstimulated pre-transplant donor and recipient cells taken from spleen or lymph nodes. Trimming costs V 7 bases and J 2 bases, and their ends lie 12 bases apart. The CDR3, cysteine through phenylalanine, is 13 amino acids long. Just CDR3 DNA is preserved here, 39 bases in frame from base 1. CDR1 MNHNS and CDR2 SASEGT were looked up in the germline V gene. This sample stems from a study of graft-versus-host responses after intestinal transplantation (dated by TCRdb to about 2021). Study-level background: The transplants that recipients got were multivisceral, liver-intestinal, or isolated intestinal. Anti-thymocyte globulin induction was given to all recipients, followed by maintenance tacrolimus and steroids for 2 to 4 years. After intestinal transplantation, graft-versus-host and host-versus-graft alloreactive T cell clones were followed in the graft, circulation and bone marrow using bulk TCR-beta CDR3 sequencing. To identify alloreactive clones, pre-transplant mixed lymphocyte reaction products were sequenced and then compared with unstimulated pre-transplant donor and recipient T cells. Of the 20 to 25 intestinal transplant recipients enrolled in the cohort, one of whom was a retransplant, a few patients without pretransplant specimens were excluded. Donor T cell macrochimerism was defined as a peak of at least 4% donor T cells among recipient peripheral blood mononuclear cells. Rather than being sequenced by the commercial service, samples from a few later patients were sequenced in-house on an Illumina MiSeq and processed with MiXCR. What the study reported, not specific to this receptor: GvH clones were detected in recipient bone marrow, and some of these GvH clones were observed earlier in ileal mucosa or blood, consistent with an intestinal mucosal origin. Early after transplant, peak levels of circulating GvH clones were found to be associated with declines in HvG clones. High GvH to HvG T cell clonal ratios were observed in the allografts of patients with donor T cell macrochimerism. The relatively low number and heterogeneity of intestinal transplant patients limited the conclusions.

The sequencing here drew on unstimulated CD8+ T cells sorted from spleen or lymph node cells, taken before intestinal transplant. This clonotype was obtained from a human donor who received an intestinal transplant. The rearranged segments are TRBV6-1 and TRBJ2-7; a tentative D match to TRBD1 spans 5 bases. The CDR3 sequence is CASITGLTYEQYF. The sequenced DNA is TGTGCCAGCATCACAGGCCTCACCTACGAGCAGTACTTC.